The 17 T cell receptor beta chains below come from one sample, sequenced in a study of T cell clonotyping in hematopoietic cell transplantation. Time point in this sample: recipient sample about 28 days before transplant, after cytoreduction. The assay was immunoSEQ multiplex PCR, and TCRdb's table has in-frame clones only and misses some. The sample shows several thousand clones, 70% to 85% of them seen only once. Sequencing was performed on peripheral blood mononuclear cells, taken before stem cell transplant. These receptors were taken from a man in his sixties with acute myeloid leukemia. Some clones in this sample may be carry-over from other donors' samples.

This clone came up once. In the same sample, other DNA sequences code for this CDR3. V is TRBV5-4 and J is TRBJ2-5, with D possibly TRBD1 on 6 matching bases. The germline CDR1 and CDR2 sequences are SGHNT and YYREEE (reference sequence). Trimming left V 0 bases short and J 5 bases short, with 11 bases between. This CDR3 spans 14 amino acids. For the CDR3, the DNA is TGTGCCAGCAGCTTGGCAGGGGTGGGGGAGACCCAGTACTTC. It codes for CASSLAGVGETQYF.

V usage is TRBV6-1 and J usage is TRBJ2-7; D is unclear. Germline V gene data show CDR1 as MNHNS and CDR2 as SASEGT. The CDR3 runs to 13 residues. V was clipped by 2 bases and J by 6 bases, with 11 bases between them. CDR3 region: CASSEFALTEQYF. The CDR3 nucleotides read TGTGCCAGCAGTGAATTCGCCTTAACCGAGCAGTACTTC.

The chain links TRBV5-1 to TRBJ2-7; D ambiguous. CDR1 SGHRS and CDR2 YFSETQ come from the germline V gene. The CDR3 is 11 amino acids. V lost 4 bases, J lost 1 base, and 3 bases lay in between. CDR3 DNA sequence: TGCGCCAGCAGCCAATCCTACGAGCAGTACTTC. Translated, it gives CASSQSYEQYF. Supplemented by reference TRBV5-1 and TRBJ2-7, the full variable domain reads KAGVTQTPRYLIKTRGQQVTLSCSPISGHRSVSWYQQTPGQGLQFLFEYFSETQRNKGNFPGRFSGRQFSNSRSEMNVSTLELGDSALYLCASSQSYEQYFGPGTRLTVT.

The CDR3 sequence is CAISDTGMETQYF. The CDR3 DNA sequence: TGTGCCATCAGTGACACAGGGATGGAGACCCAGTACTTC. The chain recombines TRBV10-3 with TRBJ2-5; the D gene is possibly TRBD1 (6 bases). V was clipped by 3 bases and J by 5 bases, with 10 bases between them. Germline lookup yields CDR1 ENHRY and CDR2 SYGVKD. This CDR3 is 13 amino acids long.

CDR3 amino acids: CASSQPGQGANQPQHF. The CDR3 region has the DNA TGCGCCAGCAGCCAGCCGGGACAGGGGGCAAATCAGCCCCAGCATTTT. The chain carries TRBV4-1 and TRBJ1-5, with TRBD1 matching over 12 bases. This CDR3 is built from 16 residues. The V gene end was trimmed by 3 bases and the J gene end by 4 bases; junction bases not matched to a gene: 4. Looked up from germline, CDR1 is MGHRA and CDR2 is YSYEKL.

In this sample, this clone turned up once. The chain combines TRBV5-4 with TRBJ2-5; tentative D call: TRBD1 (6 bases). CDR1 is SGHNT and CDR2 is YYREEE in the germline V gene (reference sequence). The CDR3 runs to 14 residues. Trimming removed 0 bases from V and 2 bases from J, with 8 bases in between. The DNA of the CDR3 is TGTGCCAGCAGCTTGGCGGGACAACAAGAGACCCAGTACTTC. Translation gives CASSLAGQQETQYF. Based on the CDR3 plus reference TRBV5-4 and TRBJ2-5, the full variable domain is ETGVTQSPTHLIKTRGQQVTLRCSSQSGHNTVSWYQQALGQGPQFIFQYYREEENGRGNFPPRFSGLQFPNYSSELNVNALELDDSALYLCASSLAGQQETQYFGPGTRLLVL.

CDR3 region: CASSLGGTDTQYF. The CDR3 DNA reads TGTGCCAGCAGCTTAGGAGGCACAGATACGCAGTATTTT. This chain uses TRBV13 with TRBJ2-3; no reliable D call. The CDR3 sequence is 13 residues long. Deletions cut 0 bases from V and 1 base from J, with 2 bases between. The germline gives CDR1 PRHDT, CDR2 FYEKMQ (reference sequence).

The V call is TRBV7-9, the J call TRBJ2-7; D is ambiguous. In germline, CDR1 is SEHNR, CDR2 FQNEAQ (reference sequence). Between the trimmed V and J ends, which lost 5 bases and 0 bases, there was a span of 14 bases. The CDR3 is 15 amino acids. The CDR3 sequence is CASSPSLFSSYEQYF. CDR3 DNA sequence: TGTGCCAGCAGCCCAAGCCTGTTTAGCTCCTACGAGCAGTACTTC.

V is TRBV6-5 and J is TRBJ2-5, with TRBD2 identical over 9 bases. This CDR3 region has 16 residues. The V segment lost 0 bases and the J segment 2 bases; nucleotides outside the gene matches: 4. From germline, CDR1 is MNHEY and CDR2 SVGAGI. The CDR3 nucleotides are TGTGCCAGCAGTTACTCGAGAGCGGGGGGACAAGAGACCCAGTACTTC. This gives the protein CASSYSRAGGQETQYF.

The chain has TRBV6-5 and TRBJ2-2; D is perhaps TRBD1 (6 bases). This CDR3 has 15 amino acids. Looked up from germline, CDR1 is MNHEY and CDR2 is SVGAGI. Trimming took off 7 bases at V and 5 bases at J, with 17 bases between the two ends. CDR3 sequence (DNA): TGTGCCAGCACCAAGGTGGGGGCAAGTACCGGGGAGCTGTTTTTT. Its translation is CASTKVGASTGELFF.

The rearrangement uses TRBV30 and TRBJ2-6, with unresolved D. V gave up 1 base and J gave up 3 bases, with 7 bases separating them. This CDR3 comprises 14 residues. CDR1 and CDR2 (germline): GTSNPN, SVGIG (reference sequence). The CDR3 region has the DNA TGTGCCTGGAGTGGTAGCCGTGGGGCCAACGTCCTGACTTTC. Translation gives CAWSGSRGANVLTF.

The chain uses TRBV9 and TRBJ2-3; 8 nucleotides line up with TRBD2. V lost 3 bases, J lost 5 bases, and 8 bases stayed unmatched. The CDR3 contains 15 residues. The V gene's germline CDR1 is SGDLS and CDR2 YYNGEE. The CDR3 sequence is CASSAREGGGDTQYF. CDR3 bases: TGTGCCAGCAGCGCCCGGGAGGGGGGGGGAGATACGCAGTATTTT.

This sequence joins TRBV11-3 and TRBJ2-3, with D hard to call. V lost 3 bases, J lost 4 bases, and 5 bases lay in between. CDR1 SGHNT and CDR2 YENEEA come from the germline V gene. This CDR3 has 12 residues. The CDR3 DNA reads as TGTGCCAGCAGCTTGAAACCAGATACGCAGTATTTT. This codes for CASSLKPDTQYF.

The chain employs TRBV6-5 and TRBJ2-7; D is possibly TRBD1 (7 bases). The V end was cut by 0 bases, the J end by 5 bases, with 11 bases between. The CDR3 spans 14 residues. Germline-derived CDR1 and CDR2 are MNHEY and SVGAGI. The CDR3 DNA is TGTGCCAGCAGTTACTCACAGGGGAGGCACGAGCAGTACTTC. The encoded protein is CASSYSQGRHEQYF.

The chain joins TRBV30 to TRBJ1-1; perhaps TRBD1 as D (6 bases). Germline V CDR1 and CDR2: GTSNPN, SVGIG (reference sequence). There are 13 residues in the CDR3. Trimming pared 2 bases from V and 7 bases from J, leaving 14 bases between. CDR3 sequence: CAWSSQGHNEAFF. The CDR3 DNA sequence: TGTGCCTGGAGTTCGCAGGGGCATAATGAAGCTTTCTTT.

The chain carries TRBV6-5 and TRBJ1-1; unclear D gene. V was trimmed by 7 bases and J by 0 bases, leaving 15 bases between them. Germline loops: CDR1 MNHEY, CDR2 SVGAGI. The CDR3 consists of 15 residues. The CDR3 DNA sequence: TGTGCCAGCATCCCCATATCCACTCTGAACACTGAAGCTTTCTTT. Residues: CASIPISTLNTEAFF.

The CDR3, as DNA: TGTGCCAGCAGCTCAGGGACTAGCCCCCGACGCTACGAGCAGTACTTC. As protein: CASSSGTSPRRYEQYF. The chain carries TRBV13 and TRBJ2-7, with TRBD2 matching 9 bases. The CDR3 runs 16 residues. With V trimmed by 4 bases and J by 3 bases, 10 bases remained unmatched. Germline CDR1 and CDR2: PRHDT and FYEKMQ (reference sequence).